The sequence of this T cell receptor beta chain was determined in a study of OX40 agonist ivuxolimab in advanced cancers. A note on this clone: One end of the junction fails to match germline, which may point to a read error.

Germline V lookup: CDR1 SGHRS, CDR2 YFSETQ. The CDR3 is 11 amino acids. Profiled with immunoSEQ multiplex PCR; TCRdb holds only in-frame clones, not every one. The sample lists roughly 63,000 clones, 80% to 90% occurring once. J is TRBJ2-5 and V is TRBV5-1; no firm D call. This clonotype was obtained from an adult with an advanced solid tumor such as melanoma, head and neck, liver or kidney cancer. The specimen comprised CD4+ or CD8+ T cells sorted from blood, sampled in a trial of the OX40 agonist ivuxolimab. DNA of the CDR3: TGCGCCAGCAGCTTGGGGTTACTACTCGACTTC. Its translation: CASSLGLLLDF.